Described below is a single T cell receptor beta chain sequence and its context. The data belong to a study of T cell changes during pregnancy in multiple sclerosis. TCRdb keeps only in-frame clones here, not all; method: immunoSEQ multiplex PCR. The sample comprises under 45,000 clones, roughly 92% of which are singletons, and roughly 0.7% rests with the top ten. Germline loops: CDR1 LNHNV, CDR2 YYDKDF (reference sequence). V shed 3 bases and J 3 bases; nucleotides not matched to a gene: 2. The CDR3 extends over 14 amino acids. This TCR was sampled from a female donor with multiple sclerosis, enrolled in a pregnancy study. The rearrangement links TRBV15 to TRBJ2-3; the match to TRBD2 covers 8 bases. The specimen comprised CD4+ T cells from peripheral blood mononuclear cells, sampled in the first trimester of pregnancy. CDR3 nucleotides: TGTGCCACCAGCAGGGGACTAGTAACAGATACGCAGTATTTT. Amino acids: CATSRGLVTDTQYF.